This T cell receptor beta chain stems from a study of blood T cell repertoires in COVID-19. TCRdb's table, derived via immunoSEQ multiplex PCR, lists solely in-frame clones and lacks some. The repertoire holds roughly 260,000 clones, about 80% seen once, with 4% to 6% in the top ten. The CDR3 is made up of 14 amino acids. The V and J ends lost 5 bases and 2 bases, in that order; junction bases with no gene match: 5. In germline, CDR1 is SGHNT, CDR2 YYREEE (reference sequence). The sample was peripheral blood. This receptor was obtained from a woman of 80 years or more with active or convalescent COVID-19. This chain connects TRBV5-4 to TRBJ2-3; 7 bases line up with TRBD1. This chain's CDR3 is CASREGQVTDTQYF. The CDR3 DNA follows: TGTGCCAGCAGAGAAGGACAGGTCACAGATACGCAGTATTTT.